The source of this T cell receptor (beta chain) is a study of cytomegalovirus exposure and HLA in healthy donors. This PCR relied on a set of 60 Vbeta primers and 13 Jbeta primers. TCRdb's copy holds only in-frame clones and misses some; the assay was immunoSEQ multiplex PCR. Of some 110,000 clones in the sample, about four fifths were seen once. This CDR3 comprises 14 residues. Germline CDR1 reads SGHTA; CDR2 reads FQGNSA. Trimming removed 5 bases from V and 4 bases from J, with 9 bases in between. The count of this clone is one. The antigen remains unidentified. General study results and limits: Cytomegalovirus-associated status was assigned to fewer than 200 TCR beta chains. Later analysis placed DRB1 highest and HLA-C lowest in TCR association rates, which differed by HLA locus. In a later analysis, compared with equally common non-associated chains, HLA-associated beta chains were more expanded.

This TCR was sampled from a man younger than 45 in good health and CMV-seropositive. The material sequenced was PBMCs. The gene calls are TRBV7-2 and TRBJ1-6; a possible D gene is TRBD1 (5 bases). The CDR3 DNA is TGTGCCAGCAGCCTCACAGGTTATAATTCACCCCTCCACTTT. Amino acid sequence: CASSLTGYNSPLHF.